Listed here are 5 T cell receptor beta chains from one sample, sequenced in a study of PD-L1 blockade in urothelial cancer. The sample's time point: peripheral blood 6 weeks after treatment start. Clones were read by immunoSEQ multiplex PCR, and TCRdb kept only the in-frame ones, dropping some. The table records approximately 25,000 clones, approximately 77% of them present only once. Source: PBMCs, taken around atezolizumab (anti-PD-L1) treatment. These receptors were collected from a man in his 70s with urothelial cancer.

The chain couples TRBV28 to TRBJ2-7; tentative D call: TRBD2 (7 bases). This CDR3 spans 17 amino acids. The V and J ends lost 6 bases and 2 bases respectively, with 23 bases between them. CDR1 is MDHEN, CDR2 SYDVKM, per germline. The chain's CDR3 is CASSPPRREGGPYEQYF. The CDR3, as DNA: TGTGCCAGCAGCCCGCCCCGAAGGGAGGGGGGTCCCTACGAGCAGTACTTC.

This chain uses TRBV28 with TRBJ1-1, with 11 bases matching TRBD1. The V segment lost 11 bases and the J segment 5 bases; nucleotides outside the gene matches: 13. The CDR3 runs to 15 residues. CDR1 and CDR2 from the germline V gene are MDHEN and SYDVKM. The CDR3 spells CACYPWTGGLTEAFF. As DNA, the CDR3 is TGTGCCTGCTACCCTTGGACAGGGGGCTTGACTGAAGCTTTCTTT. Together with reference TRBV28 and TRBJ1-1, the CDR3 gives the full variable domain: DVKVTQSSRYLVKRTGEKVFLECVQDMDHENMFWYRQDPGLGLRLIYFSYDVKMKEKGDIPEGYSVSREKKERFSLILESASTNQTSMYLCACYPWTGGLTEAFFGQGTRLTVV.

The sample holds one count of this clone. Compared with germline, one end of the junction differs, possibly owing to a read error. The gene calls are TRBV4-3 and TRBJ2-4; perhaps TRBD2 as D (5 bases). In germline, CDR1 is LGHNA, CDR2 YSLEER. CDR3 length: 11 amino acids. The CDR3 bases are TGCGCCAGCAGCCGCTACCCCGAGCGGCACTTC. The encoded protein is CASSRYPERHF.

This CDR3 reads CASSQGWAAALSYEQYF. In DNA form, the CDR3 reads TGCGCCAGCAGCCAAGGATGGGCAGCGGCCTTATCTTACGAGCAGTACTTC. This chain joins TRBV4-3 and TRBJ2-7, with D maybe TRBD2 (5 bases). Trimming stripped 1 base from V and 4 bases from J, with 20 bases between. This CDR3 has 17 residues. Germline-derived CDR1 and CDR2 are LGHNA and YSLEER.

This clone was counted only a few times. The V gene is TRBV6-4, the J gene TRBJ2-2, with TRBD2 matching over 7 bases. The germline V gene encodes CDR1 MRHNA and CDR2 SNTAGT. After removal of 2 bases from V and 3 bases from J, the junction contained 0 bases not matched to a gene. The CDR3 consists of 14 residues. In nucleotides, the CDR3 is TGTGCCAGCAGTGACGGGAGGGACACCGGGGAGCTGTTTTTT. Its translation: CASSDGRDTGELFF.